These 32 T cell receptor beta chains were all obtained from the same sample, sequenced in a study of T cell changes during pregnancy in multiple sclerosis. Measured with immunoSEQ multiplex PCR; TCRdb has only the in-frame clones, and not every one. The sample holds some 60,000 clones, 90% seen once. The source material was peripheral blood, sampled in the first trimester of pregnancy. These receptors all come from a female donor in good health, enrolled as a control in a pregnancy study.

The chain employs TRBV11-2 and TRBJ1-1; tentatively, D is TRBD1 (6 bases). This CDR3 region has 17 residues. Per germline, CDR1 SGHAT and CDR2 FQNNGV. Deletions cut 5 bases from V and 0 bases from J, with 19 bases between. The CDR3 sequence: CASSDRRPGRLNTEAFF. DNA for the CDR3: TGTGCCAGCAGCGACAGGCGGCCCGGACGACTGAACACTGAAGCTTTCTTT.

The chain couples TRBV6-4 to TRBJ2-1, with TRBD2 matching over 11 bases. This CDR3 is 15 amino acids long. Trimming at V came to 0 bases and at J to 7 bases, leaving 2 bases not matched to a gene. The V gene's germline CDR1 is MRHNA and CDR2 SNTAGT. CDR3 nucleotide sequence: TGTGCCAGCAGTGACTCTAGCGGGGGGGCAAATGAGCAGTTCTTC. This translates into CASSDSSGGANEQFF.

V usage is TRBV12-5 and J usage is TRBJ1-3; D call uncertain. Germline loops: CDR1 LGHNT, CDR2 FRNRAP. V dropped 8 bases and J dropped 0 bases, with 11 bases sitting between them. This CDR3 comprises 14 residues. CDR3 sequence reads: CASMDWDSGNTIYF. CDR3 nucleotide sequence: TGTGCTAGTATGGACTGGGACTCTGGAAACACCATATATTTT.

This rearrangement joins TRBV9 to TRBJ2-4; D might be TRBD1 (6 bases). V lost 3 bases to trimming and J lost 11 bases, with 12 bases between them. CDR3 length equals 12 residues. Germline V gene data show CDR1 as SGDLS and CDR2 as YYNGEE. The DNA of the CDR3 is TGTGCCAGCAGCGCGGTAAGGGGGTTTCAGTACTTC. Translating it yields CASSAVRGFQYF.

The chain carries TRBV5-6 and TRBJ1-2; a possible D gene is TRBD1 (5 bases). Looked up from germline, CDR1 is SGHDT and CDR2 is YYEEEE. The germline V and J ends were trimmed by 1 base and 6 bases, with 10 bases remaining between them. This CDR3 spans 13 amino acids. CDR3 nucleotides: TGTGCCAGCAGCTTGAATCAGGGCGATGGCTACACCTTC. Protein product: CASSLNQGDGYTF.

The chain has TRBV7-9 and TRBJ1-2; unclear D gene. Germline loops: CDR1 SEHNR, CDR2 FQNEAQ (reference sequence). This CDR3 region has 13 residues. V shed 5 bases and J shed 7 bases, with 14 bases lying between them. The CDR3 region is CASSHGGPGGYTF. DNA of the CDR3: TGTGCCAGCAGCCATGGAGGGCCCGGTGGCTACACCTTC.

V gene TRBV27 combines with J gene TRBJ1-1, with D possibly being TRBD1 (6 bases). Germline CDR1 reads MNHEY; CDR2 reads SMNVEV (reference sequence). This CDR3 has 14 amino acids. V was shortened by 2 bases and J by 7 bases, with 14 bases between the two germline ends. This CDR3 reads CASSLVGGAHEAFF. CDR3 sequence (DNA): TGTGCCAGCAGTTTAGTTGGGGGGGCCCATGAAGCTTTCTTT.

The chain is built from TRBV6-5 and TRBJ2-1; D is perhaps TRBD2 (6 bases). CDR1 is MNHEY, CDR2 SVGAGI, per germline. Between the trimmed V and J ends, which lost 10 bases and 1 base, there was a span of 11 bases. This CDR3 is built from 13 residues. CDR3 DNA: TGTGCCACCCGACTAGGGTCCTACAATGAGCAGTTCTTC. This gives the protein CATRLGSYNEQFF.

The J gene is TRBJ1-5, the V gene TRBV6-4, with D maybe TRBD1 (5 bases). Per germline, CDR1 MRHNA and CDR2 SNTAGT. The CDR3 is made up of 15 amino acids. With 0 bases removed from V and 3 bases from J, the gap between germline ends came to 9 bases. The CDR3 DNA reads as TGTGCCAGCAGTGACTCGGCAGGGAACAATCAGCCCCAGCATTTT. This gives the protein CASSDSAGNNQPQHF.

The genes are TRBV7-9 and TRBJ2-7, with 7 bases that match TRBD2. Germline V gene data show CDR1 as SEHNR and CDR2 as FQNEAQ (reference sequence). CDR3 length equals 15 residues. V trimming: 5 bases; J trimming: 5 bases; junction bases outside the gene matches: 12. CDR3 sequence reads: CASSPVLGGGNEQYF. DNA for the CDR3: TGTGCCAGCAGCCCCGTTCTGGGGGGGGGAAACGAGCAGTACTTC.

The chain is built from TRBV7-9 and TRBJ2-7; the D gene is possibly TRBD2 (6 bases). Trimming took 4 bases from V and 6 from J, leaving 19 bases between them. The CDR3 consists of 15 residues. The V gene's germline CDR1 is SEHNR and CDR2 FQNEAQ (reference sequence). The CDR3 nucleotides read TGTGCCAGCAGCTCATCGGGACTGGGGACGCGCGAGCAGTACTTC. It is translated as CASSSSGLGTREQYF.

CDR3 DNA sequence: TGCGCCAGCAGCTTGGGAGGCGGGGCCCCCGGGACTGAAGCTTTCTTT. Translating it yields CASSLGGGAPGTEAFF. The J gene is TRBJ1-1, the V gene TRBV5-1, with D perhaps TRBD1 (5 bases). Germline CDR1 and CDR2: SGHRS and YFSETQ. The CDR3 covers 16 residues. V was cut by 0 bases and J by 5 bases, with 17 bases left in between. The entire variable domain, with the rest obtained from reference TRBV5-1 and TRBJ1-1, is as follows: KAGVTQTPRYLIKTRGQQVTLSCSPISGHRSVSWYQQTPGQGLQFLFEYFSETQRNKGNFPGRFSGRQFSNSRSEMNVSTLELGDSALYLCASSLGGGAPGTEAFFGQGTRLTVV.

The genes are TRBV7-2 and TRBJ1-3; 8 nucleotides align to TRBD1. There are 16 residues in the CDR3. Trimming at V came to 3 bases and at J to 0 bases, leaving 4 bases not matched to a gene. Germline V gives CDR1 SGHTA, CDR2 FQGNSA. CDR3 protein: CASSLGQADSGNTIYF. The CDR3, as DNA: TGTGCCAGCAGCTTGGGACAGGCTGACTCTGGAAACACCATATATTTT.

The chain recombines TRBV5-1 with TRBJ2-7; 8 bases align to TRBD1. CDR3 length: 15 amino acids. Germline values: CDR1 SGHRS, CDR2 YFSETQ. V was clipped by 0 bases and J by 6 bases; unmatched bases: 8. The CDR3 DNA sequence: TGCGCCAGCAGCTTGGACGGCAGGGGGCACGTCGAGCAGTACTTC. It encodes CASSLDGRGHVEQYF.

This chain joins TRBV19 and TRBJ2-1, with 7 bases fitting TRBD1. V lost 0 bases and J lost 2; bases outside the gene matches: 7. The V gene's germline CDR1 is LNHDA and CDR2 SQIVND (reference sequence). This CDR3 contains 17 residues. The CDR3 region has the DNA TGTGCCAGTAGTATAGATAGGGGGCGTCCCCCCTACAATGAGCAGTTCTTC. Its protein product is CASSIDRGRPPYNEQFF.

This chain connects TRBV6-1 to TRBJ2-1, with D possibly matching TRBD2 (5 bases). Trimming took 6 bases from V and 10 from J, leaving 13 bases between them. This CDR3 spans 12 amino acids. In germline, CDR1 is MNHNS, CDR2 SASEGT. CDR3 in DNA: TGTGCCAGCAGCACTCCGACTATCGAGCAGTTCTTC. Protein product: CASSTPTIEQFF.

The chain couples TRBV2 to TRBJ1-5, with D unresolved. Germline V gene lookup returns CDR1 SNHLY and CDR2 FYNNEI. This CDR3 spans 15 amino acids. V lost 3 bases, J lost 6 bases, and 15 bases lay in between. CDR3 nucleotide sequence: TGTGCCAGCAGTGACCTCCGTCCCGGGGTTCAGCCCCAGCATTTT. This translates into CASSDLRPGVQPQHF.

The V call is TRBV28, the J call TRBJ2-7; D perhaps matches TRBD2 (7 bases). Trimming left V 7 bases short and J 2 bases short, with 15 bases between. This CDR3 contains 14 residues. Per the germline V gene, CDR1 is MDHEN and CDR2 is SYDVKM. The CDR3 sequence: CASIGGAGPYEQYF. The DNA for the CDR3 is TGTGCCAGCATTGGGGGGGCGGGACCCTACGAGCAGTACTTC. The variable domain in full, completed from reference TRBV28 and TRBJ2-7, reads DVKVTQSSRYLVKRTGEKVFLECVQDMDHENMFWYRQDPGLGLRLIYFSYDVKMKEKGDIPEGYSVSREKKERFSLILESASTNQTSMYLCASIGGAGPYEQYFGPGTRLTVT.

This chain connects TRBV30 to TRBJ2-1; D is possibly TRBD1 (5 bases). The ends were cut back, 1 base at V and 8 bases at J, with 18 bases in the middle. CDR1 and CDR2 (germline): GTSNPN, SVGIG (reference sequence). The CDR3 extends over 15 amino acids. DNA for the CDR3: TGTGCCTGGAGTGCAGGGAATCCGGTTTTCGATGAGCAGTTCTTC. This encodes CAWSAGNPVFDEQFF.

This chain joins TRBV27 and TRBJ2-1; no clear D. The germline V gene has CDR1 MNHEY and CDR2 SMNVEV (reference sequence). The ends were cut back, 0 bases at V and 10 bases at J, with 7 bases in the middle. CDR3 length equals 12 residues. The CDR3, as DNA: TGTGCCAGCAGTTTATCACCCCTAGAGCAGTTCTTC. Its protein product is CASSLSPLEQFF.

The CDR3 DNA reads TGTGCCAGCAGTCCCCAGAACAATGAGCAGTTCTTC. Protein product: CASSPQNNEQFF. The chain uses TRBV6-5 and TRBJ2-1; D not certain. The V and J ends lost 5 bases and 5 bases respectively, with 7 bases between them. The germline gives CDR1 MNHEY, CDR2 SVGAGI. The CDR3 sequence is 12 residues long.

This clone was detected once. The chain employs TRBV28 and TRBJ2-5; TRBD1 might be the D (6 bases). Germline-derived CDR1 and CDR2 are MDHEN and SYDVKM. V lost 6 bases, J lost 1 base, and 9 bases lay in between. The length of the CDR3 is 13 residues. The CDR3 is CASRQGGQETQYF. CDR3 bases: TGTGCCAGCAGGCAAGGGGGCCAAGAGACCCAGTACTTC.

The chain has TRBV5-1 and TRBJ2-5; 9 bases are a match to TRBD1. From germline, CDR1 is SGHRS and CDR2 YFSETQ. The trim removed 4 bases at V and 5 bases at J, leaving 9 bases unmatched. The CDR3 sequence is 15 residues long. The CDR3 bases are TGCGCCAGCAGCCCGGCCGGGACAGGGATGGAGACCCAGTACTTC. Translated, it gives CASSPAGTGMETQYF.

The chain has TRBV7-2 and TRBJ2-5, with D possibly matching TRBD2 (6 bases). Per germline, CDR1 SGHTA and CDR2 FQGNSA. The V end lost 2 bases, the J end lost 8 bases, and 18 bases lay between the germline ends. This CDR3 contains 15 residues. This CDR3 reads CASSLHPGREVTQYF. The CDR3 DNA follows: TGTGCCAGCAGCTTACATCCGGGCAGGGAGGTCACCCAGTACTTC.

This chain connects TRBV18 to TRBJ2-7, with a tentative D call TRBD2 (5 bases). V lost 4 bases, J lost 3 bases, and 13 bases lay in between. The CDR3 has 14 residues. In germline, CDR1 is KGHSH, CDR2 LQKENI. The CDR3 bases are TGTGCCAGCTCACGGGATCTGGCGGGCTACGAGCAGTACTTC. This translates into CASSRDLAGYEQYF.

This rearrangement joins TRBV12-5 to TRBJ1-3, with D tentatively TRBD1 (6 bases). CDR3 length: 13 residues. V gave up 7 bases and J gave up 5 bases, with 12 bases separating them. Germline values: CDR1 LGHNT, CDR2 FRNRAP. CDR3 DNA: TGTGCTAGTGCCGTGGACAGCAGAAACACCATATATTTT. It encodes CASAVDSRNTIYF.

The chain has TRBV11-1 and TRBJ2-2, with TRBD2 identical over 9 bases. The CDR3 runs 17 residues. Germline assignment: CDR1 SGHAT and CDR2 FQDESV (reference sequence). With 2 bases clipped from V and 3 bases from J, the junction kept 7 bases outside the gene matches. The CDR3 here is CASSLWGAGGYTGELFF. CDR3 DNA: TGTGCCAGCAGCTTATGGGGAGCGGGAGGCTACACCGGGGAGCTGTTTTTT.

The chain employs TRBV5-6 and TRBJ2-2; TRBD1 matches 7 bases. The CDR3 is 16 residues long. After removal of 0 bases from V and 8 bases from J, the junction contained 10 bases not matched to a gene. The V gene's germline CDR1 is SGHDT and CDR2 YYEEEE. CDR3: CASSLERGGPAGELFF. The CDR3 coding sequence is TGTGCCAGCAGCTTGGAGCGAGGGGGCCCGGCGGGGGAGCTGTTTTTT.

This chain joins TRBV29-1 and TRBJ2-7; 10 bases map to TRBD1. Germline CDR1 and CDR2: SQVTM and ANQGSEA. The junction had 19 bases not matched to a gene; V was cut back by 7 bases and J by 4 bases. The CDR3 is 17 residues long. As DNA, the CDR3 is TGCAGCGCCACCGGGACAGGGGTTGCGGGGGGTCGGTACGAGCAGTACTTC. Residues: CSATGTGVAGGRYEQYF.

This chain joins TRBV19 and TRBJ1-1; the D is unclear. The CDR3 covers 14 residues. CDR1 is LNHDA and CDR2 is SQIVND in the germline V gene (reference sequence). V was shortened by 3 bases and J by 5 bases, with 13 bases between the two germline ends. The CDR3 loop is CASSIGLGGTEAFF. CDR3 DNA: TGTGCCAGTAGTATTGGCCTAGGCGGGACTGAAGCTTTCTTT.

The CDR3 is CASSYRRGITEAFF. The CDR3, as DNA: TGTGCCAGCAGTTACCGGCGAGGGATCACTGAAGCTTTCTTT. The rearrangement links TRBV6-5 to TRBJ1-1; D unresolved. Germline assignment: CDR1 MNHEY and CDR2 SVGAGI. The CDR3 loop spans 14 amino acids. Between the trimmed V and J ends, which lost 2 bases and 4 bases, there was a span of 11 bases.

The chain employs TRBV18 and TRBJ1-1; 9 nucleotides match TRBD1. Germline loops: CDR1 KGHSH, CDR2 LQKENI. The CDR3 has 13 amino acids. The junction had 2 bases not matched to a gene; V was cut back by 5 bases and J by 4 bases. The chain's CDR3 is CASSDRGVTEAFF. The CDR3 DNA follows: TGTGCCAGCTCAGACAGGGGGGTCACTGAAGCTTTCTTT.